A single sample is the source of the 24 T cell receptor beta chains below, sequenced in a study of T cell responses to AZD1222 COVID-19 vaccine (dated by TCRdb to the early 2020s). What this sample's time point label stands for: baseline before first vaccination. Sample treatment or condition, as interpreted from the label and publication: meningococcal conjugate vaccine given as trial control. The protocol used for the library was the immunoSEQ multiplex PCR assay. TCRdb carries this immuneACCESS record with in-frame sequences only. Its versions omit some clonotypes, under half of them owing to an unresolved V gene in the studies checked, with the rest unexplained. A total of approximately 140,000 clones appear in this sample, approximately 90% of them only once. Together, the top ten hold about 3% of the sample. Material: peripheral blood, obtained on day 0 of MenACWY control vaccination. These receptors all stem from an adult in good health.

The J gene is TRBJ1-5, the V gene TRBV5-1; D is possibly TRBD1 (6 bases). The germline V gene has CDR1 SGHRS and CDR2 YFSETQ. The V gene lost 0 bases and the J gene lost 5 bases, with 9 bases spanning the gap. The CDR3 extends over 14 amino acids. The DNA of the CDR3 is TGCGCCAGCAGCTTGGAGGCAGGGGATCAGCCCCAGCATTTT. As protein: CASSLEAGDQPQHF.

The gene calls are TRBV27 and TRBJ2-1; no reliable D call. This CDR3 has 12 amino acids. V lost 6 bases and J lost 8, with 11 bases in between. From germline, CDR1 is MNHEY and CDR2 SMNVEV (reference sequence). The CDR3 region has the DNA TGTGCCAGCAGCCGTAGTTTTTATGAGCAGTTCTTC. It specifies CASSRSFYEQFF.

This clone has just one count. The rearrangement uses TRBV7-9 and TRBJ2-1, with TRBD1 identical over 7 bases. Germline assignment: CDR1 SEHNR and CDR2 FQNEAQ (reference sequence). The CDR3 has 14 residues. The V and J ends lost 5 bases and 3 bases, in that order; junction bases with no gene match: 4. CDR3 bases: TGTGCCAGCAGCACGAGGACAGGCTACAATGAGCAGTTCTTC. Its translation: CASSTRTGYNEQFF.

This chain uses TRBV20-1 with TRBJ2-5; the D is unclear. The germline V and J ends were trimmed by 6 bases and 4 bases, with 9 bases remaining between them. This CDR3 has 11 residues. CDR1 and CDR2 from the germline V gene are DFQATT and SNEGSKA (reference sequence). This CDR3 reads CSAPLGETQYF. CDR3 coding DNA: TGCAGTGCACCGTTGGGAGAGACCCAGTACTTC.

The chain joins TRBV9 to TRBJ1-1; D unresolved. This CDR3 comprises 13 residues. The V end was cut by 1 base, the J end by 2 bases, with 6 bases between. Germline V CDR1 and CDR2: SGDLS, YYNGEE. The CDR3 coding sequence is TGTGCCAGCAGCGTAAGGAGTAACACTGAAGCTTTCTTT. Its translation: CASSVRSNTEAFF.

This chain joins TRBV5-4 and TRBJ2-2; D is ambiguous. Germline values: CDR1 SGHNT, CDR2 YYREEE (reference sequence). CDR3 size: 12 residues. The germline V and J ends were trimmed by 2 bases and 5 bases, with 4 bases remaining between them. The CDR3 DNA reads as TGTGCCAGCAGCTTCGGAACCGGGGAGCTGTTTTTT. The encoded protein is CASSFGTGELFF.

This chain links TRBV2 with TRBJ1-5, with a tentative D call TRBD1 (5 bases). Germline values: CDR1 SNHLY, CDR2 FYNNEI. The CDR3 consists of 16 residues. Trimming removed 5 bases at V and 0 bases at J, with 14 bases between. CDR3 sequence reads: CASSTDRRDSNQPQHF. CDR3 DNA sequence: TGTGCCAGCAGTACTGACAGACGGGATAGCAATCAGCCCCAGCATTTT.

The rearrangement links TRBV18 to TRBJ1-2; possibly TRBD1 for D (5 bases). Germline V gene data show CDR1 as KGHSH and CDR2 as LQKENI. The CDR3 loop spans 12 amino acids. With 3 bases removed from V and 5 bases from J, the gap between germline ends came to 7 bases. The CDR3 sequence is CASSPGPYGYTF. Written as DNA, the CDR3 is TGTGCCAGCTCACCGGGACCATATGGCTACACCTTC. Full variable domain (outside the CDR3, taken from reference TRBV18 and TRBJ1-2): NAGVMQNPRHLVRRRGQEARLRCSPMKGHSHVYWYRQLPEEGLKFMVYLQKENIIDESGMPKERFSAEFPKEGPSILRIQQVVRGDSAAYFCASSPGPYGYTFGSGTRLTVV.

In nucleotides, the CDR3 is TGTGCCAGCAGTTCAGGGGGTTTGGACTATGGCTACACCTTC. Protein: CASSSGGLDYGYTF. The rearrangement joins TRBV6-5 to TRBJ1-2; 7 nucleotides match TRBD1. Germline CDR1 is MNHEY and CDR2 is SVGAGI. V was pared by 4 bases and J by 3 bases, with 5 bases of the junction left unmatched. The CDR3 is made up of 14 amino acids.

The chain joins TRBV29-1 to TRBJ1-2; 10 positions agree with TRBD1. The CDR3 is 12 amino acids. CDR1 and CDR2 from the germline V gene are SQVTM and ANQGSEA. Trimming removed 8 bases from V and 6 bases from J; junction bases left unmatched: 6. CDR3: CSMTGGIDGYTF. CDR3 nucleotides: TGCAGCATGACAGGGGGCATCGATGGCTACACCTTC.

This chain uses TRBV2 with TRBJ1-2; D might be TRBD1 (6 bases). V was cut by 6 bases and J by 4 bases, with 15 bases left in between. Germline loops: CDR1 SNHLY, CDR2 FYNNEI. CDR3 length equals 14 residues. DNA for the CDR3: TGTGCCAGCAGCCCAAGACAGGCGAGCTATGGCTACACCTTC. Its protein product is CASSPRQASYGYTF.

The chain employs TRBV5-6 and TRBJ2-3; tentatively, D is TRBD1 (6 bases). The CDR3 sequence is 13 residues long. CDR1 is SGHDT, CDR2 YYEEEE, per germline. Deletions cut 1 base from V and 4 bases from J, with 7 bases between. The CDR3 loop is CASSLTGSDTQYF. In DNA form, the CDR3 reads TGTGCCAGCAGCTTGACAGGGTCAGATACGCAGTATTTT.

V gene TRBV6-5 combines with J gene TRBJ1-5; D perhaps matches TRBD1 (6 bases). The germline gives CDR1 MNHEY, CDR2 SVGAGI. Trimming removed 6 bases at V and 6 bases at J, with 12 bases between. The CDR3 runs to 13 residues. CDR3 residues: CASRKQGSQPQHF. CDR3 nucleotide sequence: TGTGCCAGCAGGAAACAGGGAAGTCAGCCCCAGCATTTT.

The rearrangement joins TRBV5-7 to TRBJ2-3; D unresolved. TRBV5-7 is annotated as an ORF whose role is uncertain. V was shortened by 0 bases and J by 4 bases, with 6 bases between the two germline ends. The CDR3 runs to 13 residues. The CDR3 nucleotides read TGTGCCAGCAGCTTGGTGGCGTCAGATACGCAGTATTTT. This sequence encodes CASSLVASDTQYF.

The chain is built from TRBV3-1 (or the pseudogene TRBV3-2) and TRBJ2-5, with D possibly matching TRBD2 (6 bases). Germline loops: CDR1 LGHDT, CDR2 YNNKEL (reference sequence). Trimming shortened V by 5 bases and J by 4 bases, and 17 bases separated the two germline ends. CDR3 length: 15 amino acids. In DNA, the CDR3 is TGTGCCAGCAGCTTAGGGACTGGATCGGGAGAGACCCAGTACTTC. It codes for CASSLGTGSGETQYF.

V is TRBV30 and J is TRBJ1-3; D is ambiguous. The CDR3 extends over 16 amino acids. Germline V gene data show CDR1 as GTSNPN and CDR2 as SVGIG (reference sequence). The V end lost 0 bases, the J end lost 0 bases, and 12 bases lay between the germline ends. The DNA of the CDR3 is TGTGCCTGGAGTGTACTGAGGCAGGTCTCTGGAAACACCATATATTTT. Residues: CAWSVLRQVSGNTIYF.

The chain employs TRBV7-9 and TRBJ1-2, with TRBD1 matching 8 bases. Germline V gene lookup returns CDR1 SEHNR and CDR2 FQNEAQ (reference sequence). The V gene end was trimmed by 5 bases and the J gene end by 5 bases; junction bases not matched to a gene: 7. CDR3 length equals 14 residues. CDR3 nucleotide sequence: TGTGCCAGCAGCCTGCGAGGACAGGGTTATGGCTACACCTTC. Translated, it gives CASSLRGQGYGYTF.

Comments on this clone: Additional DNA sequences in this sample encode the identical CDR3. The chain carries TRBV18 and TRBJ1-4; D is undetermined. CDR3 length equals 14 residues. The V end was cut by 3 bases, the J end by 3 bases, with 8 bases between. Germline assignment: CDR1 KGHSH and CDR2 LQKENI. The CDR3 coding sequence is TGTGCCAGCTCACCTCGGGATTCTAATGAAAAACTGTTTTTT. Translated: CASSPRDSNEKLFF.

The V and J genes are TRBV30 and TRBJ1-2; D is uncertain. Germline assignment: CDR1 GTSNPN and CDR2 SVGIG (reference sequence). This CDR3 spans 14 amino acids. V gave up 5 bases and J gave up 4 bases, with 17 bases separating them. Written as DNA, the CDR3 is TGTGCCTGGCTTAGGAAAGGTAATCGCTATGGCTACACCTTC. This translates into CAWLRKGNRYGYTF.

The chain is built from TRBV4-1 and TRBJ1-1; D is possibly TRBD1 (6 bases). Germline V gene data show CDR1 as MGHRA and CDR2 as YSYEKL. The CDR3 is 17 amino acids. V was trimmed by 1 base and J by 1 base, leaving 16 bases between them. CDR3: CASSQGRRGTRNTEAFF. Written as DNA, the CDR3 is TGCGCCAGCAGCCAAGGTCGGAGGGGGACCAGGAACACTGAAGCTTTCTTT.

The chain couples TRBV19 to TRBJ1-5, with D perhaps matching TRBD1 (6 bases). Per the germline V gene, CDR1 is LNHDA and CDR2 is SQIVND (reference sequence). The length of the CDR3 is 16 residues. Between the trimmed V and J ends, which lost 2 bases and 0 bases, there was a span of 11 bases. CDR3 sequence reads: CASSIRTGYSNQPQHF. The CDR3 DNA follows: TGTGCCAGTAGTATACGCACAGGGTATAGCAATCAGCCCCAGCATTTT. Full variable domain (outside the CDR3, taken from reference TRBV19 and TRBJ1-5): DGGITQSPKYLFRKEGQNVTLSCEQNLNHDAMYWYRQDPGQGLRLIYYSQIVNDFQKGDIAEGYSVSREKKESFPLTVTSAQKNPTAFYLCASSIRTGYSNQPQHFGDGTRLSIL.

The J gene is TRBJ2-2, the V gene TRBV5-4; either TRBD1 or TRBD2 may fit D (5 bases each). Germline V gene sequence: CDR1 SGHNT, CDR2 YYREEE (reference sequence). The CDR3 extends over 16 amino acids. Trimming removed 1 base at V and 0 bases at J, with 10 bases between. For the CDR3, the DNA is TGTGCCAGCAGCTTGCTGAGGGGATCGAACACCGGGGAGCTGTTTTTT. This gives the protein CASSLLRGSNTGELFF.

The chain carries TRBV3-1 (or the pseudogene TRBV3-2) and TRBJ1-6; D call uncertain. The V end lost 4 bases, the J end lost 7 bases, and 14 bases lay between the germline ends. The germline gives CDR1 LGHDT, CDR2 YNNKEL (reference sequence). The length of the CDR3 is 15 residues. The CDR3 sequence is CASSLKRAINSPLHF. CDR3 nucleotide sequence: TGTGCCAGCAGCCTCAAAAGGGCGATAAATTCACCCCTCCACTTT.

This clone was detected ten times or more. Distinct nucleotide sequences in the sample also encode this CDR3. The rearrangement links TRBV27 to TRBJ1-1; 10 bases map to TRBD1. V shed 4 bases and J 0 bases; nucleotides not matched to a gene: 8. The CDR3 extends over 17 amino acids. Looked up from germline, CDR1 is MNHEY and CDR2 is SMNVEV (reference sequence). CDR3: CASSSLGQGGLNTEAFF. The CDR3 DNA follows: TGTGCCAGCAGTTCCCTCGGACAGGGGGGGTTGAACACTGAAGCTTTCTTT.